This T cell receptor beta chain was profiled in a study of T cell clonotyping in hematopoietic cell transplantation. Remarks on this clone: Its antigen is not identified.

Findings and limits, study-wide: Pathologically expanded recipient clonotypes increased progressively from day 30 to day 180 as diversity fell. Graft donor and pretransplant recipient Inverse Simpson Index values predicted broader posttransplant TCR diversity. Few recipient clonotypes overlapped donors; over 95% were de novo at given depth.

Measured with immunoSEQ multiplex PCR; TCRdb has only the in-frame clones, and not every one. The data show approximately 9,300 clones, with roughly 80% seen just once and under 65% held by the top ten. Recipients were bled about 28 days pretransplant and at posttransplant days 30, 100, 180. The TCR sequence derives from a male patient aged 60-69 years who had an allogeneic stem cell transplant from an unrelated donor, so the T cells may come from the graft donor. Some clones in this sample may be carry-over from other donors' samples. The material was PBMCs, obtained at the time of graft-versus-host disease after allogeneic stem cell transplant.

The CDR3 loop reads CASSVVAEAFF. CDR3 sequence (DNA): TGTGCCAGTAGTGTGGTCGCTGAAGCTTTCTTT. V and J are TRBV19 and TRBJ1-1; D is unresolved. The ends were cut back, 5 bases at V and 6 bases at J, with 7 bases in the middle. Germline assignment: CDR1 LNHDA and CDR2 SQIVND (reference sequence). The CDR3 runs 11 residues. The entire variable domain, with the rest obtained from reference TRBV19 and TRBJ1-1, is as follows: DGGITQSPKYLFRKEGQNVTLSCEQNLNHDAMYWYRQDPGQGLRLIYYSQIVNDFQKGDIAEGYSVSREKKESFPLTVTSAQKNPTAFYLCASSVVAEAFFGQGTRLTVV.